Here is one TCR beta chain with its context. The sample has other DNA sequences that encode this CDR3 too. Both 60 Vbeta primers and 13 Jbeta primers went into the PCR. TCRdb's table, derived via immunoSEQ multiplex PCR, lists solely in-frame clones and lacks some. The sample records hundreds of thousands of clones, about four fifths being singletons. Trimming took off 3 bases at V and 3 bases at J, with 6 bases between the two ends. This CDR3 region has 11 residues. Per germline, CDR1 DFQATT and CDR2 SNEGSKA (reference sequence). This record comes from a study of cytomegalovirus exposure and HLA in healthy donors.

This chain uses TRBV20-1 with TRBJ2-7; D is unclear. The TCR sequence derives from a man between 40 and 49 years old in good health and CMV-seropositive. Specimen: PBMCs. Here the CDR3 DNA reads TGCAGTGCTAGTCTTAACTACGAGCAGTACTTC. It translates to CSASLNYEQYF.